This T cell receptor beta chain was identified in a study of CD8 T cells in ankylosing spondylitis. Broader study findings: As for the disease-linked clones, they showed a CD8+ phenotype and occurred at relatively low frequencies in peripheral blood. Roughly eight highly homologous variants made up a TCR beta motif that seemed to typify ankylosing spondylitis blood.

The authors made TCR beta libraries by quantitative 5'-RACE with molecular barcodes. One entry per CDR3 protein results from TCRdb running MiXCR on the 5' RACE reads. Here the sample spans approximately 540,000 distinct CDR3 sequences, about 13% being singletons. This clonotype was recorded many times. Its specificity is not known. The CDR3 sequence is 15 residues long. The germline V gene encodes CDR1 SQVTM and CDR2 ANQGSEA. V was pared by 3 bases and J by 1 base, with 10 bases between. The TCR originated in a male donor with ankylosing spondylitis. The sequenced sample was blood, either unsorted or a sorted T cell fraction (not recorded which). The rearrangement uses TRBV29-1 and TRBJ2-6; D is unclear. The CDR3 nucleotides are TGCAGCGTTGATGGTTCGGAGTCTGGGGCCAACGTCCTGACTTTC. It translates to CSVDGSESGANVLTF.